The 28 T cell receptor beta chains below were found in one sample sequenced in a study of OX40 agonist ivuxolimab in advanced cancers. Sequenced by immunoSEQ multiplex PCR; TCRdb stores in-frame clones only, minus some. This sample has 68,000 or so clones, with 65% to 85% found just once. Sequences were derived from CD4+ or CD8+ T cells sorted from blood, sampled in a trial of the OX40 agonist ivuxolimab. The receptors here all came from an adult with an advanced solid tumor such as melanoma, head and neck, liver or kidney cancer.

This clone has a handful of counts. The rearrangement links TRBV5-1 to TRBJ2-3, with D tentatively TRBD2 (5 bases). This CDR3 has 14 residues. Per germline, CDR1 SGHRS and CDR2 YFSETQ. V lost 1 base and J lost 0, with 6 bases in between. CDR3 loop: CASSLRDSTDTQYF. The CDR3 DNA follows: TGCGCCAGCAGCTTGCGGGATAGCACAGATACGCAGTATTTT.

This sequence joins TRBV6-5 and TRBJ1-1; TRBD1 is a possible D gene (6 bases). Trimming cost V 6 bases and J 3 bases, with 14 bases left between them. Germline CDR1 and CDR2: MNHEY and SVGAGI. This CDR3 has 14 residues. Written as DNA, the CDR3 is TGTGCCAGCAGCCGACAGGCCGGGGACACTGAAGCTTTCTTT. Amino acid sequence: CASSRQAGDTEAFF.

The CDR3 here is CASSSSTRTPLHF. The CDR3 nucleotides are TGTGCCAGCAGCTCTTCGACACGGACACCCCTCCACTTT. V gene TRBV7-3 combines with J gene TRBJ1-6, with D unclear. This CDR3 comprises 13 residues. The germline CDR1 and CDR2 sequences are SGHTA and FQGTGA. The V end lost 4 bases, the J end lost 11 bases, and 12 bases lay between the germline ends.

In its sample, this clone was seen many times. In DNA form, the CDR3 reads TGTGCCAGCAGCTTAACCTCTAGCTACGAGCAGTACTTC. This codes for CASSLTSSYEQYF. J is TRBJ2-7 and V is TRBV7-2; D is uncertain. Germline V gene lookup returns CDR1 SGHTA and CDR2 FQGNSA. The CDR3 length is 13 residues. Trimming took off 2 bases at V and 3 bases at J, with 8 bases between the two ends.

This sequence joins TRBV10-3 and TRBJ2-7; 11 nucleotides match TRBD2. The ends lost 5 bases at V and 7 bases at J; junction bases unmatched: 22. CDR1 ENHRY and CDR2 SYGVKD come from the germline V gene. CDR3 length equals 19 residues. The DNA of the CDR3 is TGTGCCATCAGTCCCTCGGGGTGGGCTAGCGGGGGGCCGACTGGGGAGCAGTACGTC. Residues: CAISPSGWASGGPTGEQYV.

V usage is TRBV27 and J usage is TRBJ1-3, with D unresolved. The V end was cut by 0 bases, the J end by 10 bases, with 10 bases between. Germline V CDR1 and CDR2: MNHEY, SMNVEV (reference sequence). The CDR3 contains 13 residues. CDR3 DNA: TGTGCCAGCAGTTTATCGATGGGGAATACCATATATTTT. Translating gives CASSLSMGNTIYF.

The table lists this clone with a count of one. The genes are TRBV19 and TRBJ2-2, with D possibly being TRBD2 (6 bases). In germline, CDR1 is LNHDA, CDR2 SQIVND (reference sequence). V was trimmed by 7 bases and J by 5 bases, leaving 17 bases between them. CDR3 size: 15 residues. The CDR3 DNA is TGTGCCAGTACCAGCGCTAGCGTGGGTACCGGGGAGCTGTTTTTT. Protein product: CASTSASVGTGELFF.

This sequence joins TRBV9 and TRBJ1-2; D is unresolved. Germline V lookup: CDR1 SGDLS, CDR2 YYNGEE. Trimming removed 0 bases at V and 8 bases at J, with 11 bases between. The CDR3 spans 13 residues. The CDR3 DNA is TGTGCCAGCAGCGTAGCTCCGCGGAGGGGCTACACCTTC. Translation: CASSVAPRRGYTF.

In its sample, this clone was seen once. The chain has TRBV27 and TRBJ2-3, with 9 bases fitting TRBD2. The V gene's germline CDR1 is MNHEY and CDR2 SMNVEV (reference sequence). Trimming took 8 bases from V and 2 from J; bases not matched to a gene: 5. The CDR3 spans 14 residues. CDR3 in amino acids: CASRGRAFTDTQYF. CDR3 bases: TGTGCCAGCCGCGGGAGGGCCTTCACAGATACGCAGTATTTT.

This chain joins TRBV2 and TRBJ2-7; 7 positions agree with TRBD2. Germline loops: CDR1 SNHLY, CDR2 FYNNEI. The trim removed 7 bases at V and 2 bases at J, leaving 5 bases unmatched. The CDR3 contains 13 residues. The DNA for the CDR3 is TGTGCCAGCAATCTAGCGGAAACCTACGAGCAGTACTTC. Translated, it gives CASNLAETYEQYF.

In DNA, the CDR3 is TGTGCCAGCAGCTTACGAGTCCGGGGAAACACCATATATTTT. Protein sequence: CASSLRVRGNTIYF. The chain joins TRBV7-8 to TRBJ1-3; D call uncertain. This CDR3 spans 14 amino acids. Trimming pared 2 bases from V and 4 bases from J, leaving 9 bases between. The germline V gene has CDR1 SGHVS and CDR2 FQNEAQ.

CDR3 in amino acids: CASSLGLAGGDEQFF. The CDR3 DNA reads TGTGCCAGCAGCTTAGGACTAGCGGGAGGCGATGAGCAGTTCTTC. The chain joins TRBV11-2 to TRBJ2-1; 13 bases are a match to TRBD2. The V gene end was trimmed by 1 base and the J gene end by 8 bases; junction bases not matched to a gene: 2. The length of the CDR3 is 15 residues. The germline CDR1 and CDR2 sequences are SGHAT and FQNNGV.

This clone was detected once. This chain uses TRBV5-1 with TRBJ2-1; 14 nucleotides match TRBD2. CDR1 and CDR2 (germline): SGHRS, YFSETQ. J was trimmed by 4 bases and V by 4 bases; bases with no gene match: 13. There are 19 residues in the CDR3. In DNA form, the CDR3 reads TGCGCCAGCAGCCCATCCGGGACTAGCGGGGGAAGTTGGTACAATGAGCAGTTCTTC. It specifies CASSPSGTSGGSWYNEQFF.

The rearrangement links TRBV20-1 to TRBJ2-7; D is possibly TRBD1 (5 bases). Germline lookup yields CDR1 DFQATT and CDR2 SNEGSKA (reference sequence). The V gene lost 4 bases and the J gene lost 6 bases, with 10 bases spanning the gap. This CDR3 comprises 11 residues. The CDR3 reads CSAKQAFEQYF. The DNA for the CDR3 is TGCAGTGCTAAACAGGCTTTCGAGCAGTACTTC.

This chain connects TRBV5-1 to TRBJ2-3, with 8 bases identical to TRBD2. This CDR3 is built from 16 residues. The germline CDR1 and CDR2 sequences are SGHRS and YFSETQ. The ends lost 5 bases at V and 3 bases at J; junction bases unmatched: 11. CDR3 sequence: CASRPQSGGLTDTQYF. The CDR3 nucleotides are TGCGCCAGCAGGCCACAGAGCGGGGGCCTAACAGATACGCAGTATTTT. Full variable domain (rest looked up from reference TRBV5-1 and TRBJ2-3): KAGVTQTPRYLIKTRGQQVTLSCSPISGHRSVSWYQQTPGQGLQFLFEYFSETQRNKGNFPGRFSGRQFSNSRSEMNVSTLELGDSALYLCASRPQSGGLTDTQYFGPGTRLTVL.

This clone has at least ten counts. V gene TRBV2 combines with J gene TRBJ2-7; D might be TRBD2 (6 bases). Trimming took 8 bases from V and 0 from J, leaving 14 bases between them. The germline gives CDR1 SNHLY, CDR2 FYNNEI. The CDR3 covers 14 residues. The chain's CDR3 is CASAAPLASYEQYV. The CDR3 DNA is TGTGCCAGCGCAGCCCCACTAGCCTCCTACGAGCAGTACGTC.

V and J are TRBV10-3 and TRBJ1-3; unclear D gene. Germline V CDR1 and CDR2: ENHRY, SYGVKD. The CDR3 totals 16 residues. Between the trimmed V and J ends, which lost 4 bases and 0 bases, there was a span of 13 bases. CDR3 DNA: TGTGCCATCAGTGCGACGGGCTTTAGCTCTGGAAACACCATATATTTT. Its protein product is CAISATGFSSGNTIYF.

The chain links TRBV2 to TRBJ1-4; the match to TRBD1 covers 7 bases. CDR3 length equals 14 residues. J was trimmed by 5 bases and V by 4 bases; bases with no gene match: 4. Per the germline V gene, CDR1 is SNHLY and CDR2 is FYNNEI. The CDR3 sequence is CASSVGQANEKLFF. The CDR3 coding sequence is TGTGCCAGCAGTGTAGGACAGGCCAATGAAAAACTGTTTTTT. The full variable domain, rest sourced from reference TRBV2 and TRBJ1-4, is EPEVTQTPSHQVTQMGQEVILRCVPISNHLYFYWYRQILGQKVEFLVSFYNNEISEKSEIFDDQFSVERPDGSNFTLKIRSTKLEDSAMYFCASSVGQANEKLFFGSGTQLSVL.

The rearrangement links TRBV6-1 to TRBJ2-2; no definite D call. Looked up from germline, CDR1 is MNHNS and CDR2 is SASEGT. CDR3 size: 13 residues. V was cut by 8 bases and J by 3 bases, with 10 bases left in between. The CDR3: CASVIGYTGELFF. CDR3 DNA: TGTGCCAGCGTTATCGGTTACACCGGGGAGCTGTTTTTT.

The rearrangement links TRBV7-9 to TRBJ2-3; D gene uncertain. Trimming pared 0 bases from V and 2 bases from J, leaving 6 bases between. Germline CDR1 reads SEHNR; CDR2 reads FQNEAQ (reference sequence). The CDR3 is 14 amino acids. The CDR3 region is CASSLAADTDTQYF. The CDR3 nucleotides read TGTGCCAGCAGCTTAGCGGCAGACACAGATACGCAGTATTTT.

The chain couples TRBV6-5 to TRBJ1-1; 9 bases are a match to TRBD1. This CDR3 is 14 amino acids long. The J segment lost 5 bases and the V segment lost 6 bases, leaving 7 bases of the junction unmatched. The V gene's germline CDR1 is MNHEY and CDR2 SVGAGI. CDR3 sequence: CASSSQGANTEAFF. The CDR3 nucleotides are TGTGCCAGCAGCTCACAGGGGGCGAATACTGAAGCTTTCTTT.

This chain connects TRBV5-1 to TRBJ1-6, with D unresolved. CDR3 size: 14 residues. V was trimmed by 5 bases and J by 5 bases, leaving 11 bases between them. Germline CDR1 SGHRS, CDR2 YFSETQ. The CDR3 here is CASRAELDNSPLHF. The CDR3 DNA sequence: TGCGCCAGCAGGGCAGAGCTCGATAATTCACCCCTCCACTTT.

The gene calls are TRBV7-2 and TRBJ2-4, with 7 bases fitting TRBD2. Germline CDR1 is SGHTA and CDR2 is FQGNSA. V was clipped by 5 bases and J by 7 bases; unmatched bases: 5. The CDR3 totals 13 residues. CDR3 sequence reads: CASSTSGGNIQYF. The CDR3 DNA follows: TGTGCCAGCAGCACCTCCGGGGGGAACATTCAGTACTTC.

CDR3 nucleotides: TGTGCCAGCTCCAACCGGGGGGGACCTAACAATGAGCAGTTCTTC. As protein: CASSNRGGPNNEQFF. The chain couples TRBV2 to TRBJ2-1; 8 positions agree with TRBD2. This CDR3 contains 15 residues. The ends lost 8 bases at V and 5 bases at J; junction bases unmatched: 11. Per the germline V gene, CDR1 is SNHLY and CDR2 is FYNNEI. The full variable domain, completed using reference TRBV2 and TRBJ2-1, is EPEVTQTPSHQVTQMGQEVILRCVPISNHLYFYWYRQILGQKVEFLVSFYNNEISEKSEIFDDQFSVERPDGSNFTLKIRSTKLEDSAMYFCASSNRGGPNNEQFFGPGTRLTVL.

The chain recombines TRBV7-3 with TRBJ2-1; unclear D gene. The V end was cut by 3 bases, the J end by 7 bases, with 10 bases between. The CDR3 covers 13 residues. The germline gives CDR1 SGHTA, CDR2 FQGTGA. Here the CDR3 reads CASSFLGTNEQFF. The CDR3 DNA is TGTGCCAGCAGCTTTTTGGGAACTAATGAGCAGTTCTTC.

CDR3 in amino acids: CASSYLHSTDTQYF. The DNA for the CDR3 is TGTGCCAGCAGTTACCTCCACAGCACAGATACGCAGTATTTT. The chain couples TRBV6-5 to TRBJ2-3; unclear D gene. The V and J ends lost 2 bases and 0 bases respectively, with 6 bases between them. Germline CDR1 MNHEY, CDR2 SVGAGI. The CDR3 contains 14 residues.

The chain uses TRBV5-1 and TRBJ1-1; D ambiguous. The CDR3 totals 14 residues. Between the trimmed V and J ends, which lost 5 bases and 1 base, there was a span of 12 bases. The germline V gene has CDR1 SGHRS and CDR2 YFSETQ. Here the CDR3 reads CASRYGLGNTEAFF. CDR3 in DNA: TGCGCCAGCAGGTACGGACTCGGGAACACTGAAGCTTTCTTT.

The count of this clone is one. V usage is TRBV19 and J usage is TRBJ1-4; D unclear. The germline CDR1 and CDR2 sequences are LNHDA and SQIVND (reference sequence). V was trimmed by 4 bases and J by 3 bases, leaving 12 bases between them. This CDR3 region has 15 residues. As DNA, the CDR3 is TGTGCCAGTAGTACTGAGGGAAATGCTAATGAAAAACTGTTTTTT. Its translation is CASSTEGNANEKLFF.